This entry lists 16 T cell receptor beta chains sequenced from one sample in a study of technical replicates of blood from several donors. TCRdb's copy holds only in-frame clones and misses some; the assay was immunoSEQ multiplex PCR. The table lists 60,000 to 90,000 clones, around 97% of them singletons. The specimen was T cells isolated from PBMCs. The receptors come from a human donor in good health.

The chain uses TRBV6-5 and TRBJ1-2, with 8 nucleotides matching TRBD1. The CDR3 totals 13 residues. CDR1 and CDR2 (germline): MNHEY, SVGAGI. After removal of 6 bases from V and 6 bases from J, the junction contained 6 bases not matched to a gene. DNA for the CDR3: TGTGCCAGCAGCTCACAGGGGGGCGATGGCTACACCTTC. It encodes CASSSQGGDGYTF.

The chain has TRBV2 and TRBJ2-5; 8 nucleotides agree with TRBD2. This CDR3 has 16 residues. Trimming removed 7 bases from V and 7 bases from J; junction bases left unmatched: 17. CDR1 and CDR2 from the germline V gene are SNHLY and FYNNEI. As DNA, the CDR3 is TGTGCCAGCAAGAAAGGGTTTAGCGGGGAGTCGGTGACCCAGTACTTC. This gives the protein CASKKGFSGESVTQYF.

The chain has TRBV6-1 and TRBJ1-5, with 8 bases identical to TRBD1. The germline V gene encodes CDR1 MNHNS and CDR2 SASEGT. The CDR3 sequence is 14 residues long. After removal of 7 bases from V and 4 bases from J, the junction contained 6 bases not matched to a gene. The CDR3 DNA is TGTGCCAGCAACCAACAGGGGGGGAATCAGCCCCAGCATTTT. Translation: CASNQQGGNQPQHF.

Concerning this clone: A junction boundary mismatches the germline segment, possibly from a read error. The rearrangement uses TRBV2 and TRBJ1-6; D not resolved. There are 11 residues in the CDR3. Germline-derived CDR1 and CDR2 are SNHLY and FYNNEI. CDR3 region: CASSEVSPLHF. For the CDR3, the DNA is TGTGCCAGCAGCGAAGTGAGCCCCCTCCACTTT.

Here the CDR3 reads CASSYSAPQETQYF. The CDR3 nucleotides read TGTGCCAGCAGTTACTCGGCCCCCCAAGAGACCCAGTACTTC. The chain uses TRBV6-6 and TRBJ2-5; D is ambiguous. Deletions cut 0 bases from V and 1 base from J, with 6 bases between. In germline, CDR1 is MNHNY, CDR2 SVGAGI (reference sequence). The CDR3 runs to 14 residues.

The genes are TRBV7-6 and TRBJ1-5, with D tentatively TRBD1 (6 bases). The CDR3 length is 16 residues. CDR1 is SGHVS and CDR2 is FNYEAQ in the germline V gene. The V gene lost 5 bases and the J gene lost 4 bases, with 18 bases spanning the gap. The DNA for the CDR3 is TGTGCCAGCAGCGCAATGCTCTCCAGGGGAAATCAGCCCCAGCATTTT. Amino acid sequence: CASSAMLSRGNQPQHF. The full variable domain, in which reference TRBV7-6 and TRBJ1-5 provide the parts outside the CDR3, is GAGVSQSPRYKVTKRGQDVALRCDPISGHVSLYWYRQALGQGPEFLTYFNYEAQQDKSGLPNDRFSAERPEGSISTLTIQRTEQRDSAMYRCASSAMLSRGNQPQHFGDGTRLSIL.

The chain combines TRBV5-4 with TRBJ1-2; D is perhaps TRBD1 (5 bases). The CDR3 runs to 15 residues. Trimming stripped 4 bases from V and 4 bases from J, with 17 bases between. Germline V gene sequence: CDR1 SGHNT, CDR2 YYREEE (reference sequence). CDR3 coding DNA: TGTGCCAGCAGCCTGGAAGGGACTCATGCCTATGGCTACACCTTC. This gives the protein CASSLEGTHAYGYTF.

The chain has TRBV4-2 and TRBJ2-1; 14 positions match TRBD2. V was pared by 1 base and J by 7 bases, with 3 bases of the junction left unmatched. The germline V gene has CDR1 LGHNA and CDR2 YNFKEQ. This CDR3 is built from 16 residues. As DNA, the CDR3 is TGTGCCAGCAGCCAAGGACTAGCGGGGGGGCAAAATGAGCAGTTCTTC. Encoded protein: CASSQGLAGGQNEQFF.

The chain links TRBV11-2 to TRBJ1-1, with TRBD1 matching over 7 bases. CDR3 length: 18 residues. The germline gives CDR1 SGHAT, CDR2 FQNNGV. V lost 0 bases, J lost 8 bases, and 18 bases stayed unmatched. CDR3 nucleotide sequence: TGTGCCAGCAGCTTAGAACGCACCCACCGAAGGCAGGGGGGCGAAGCTTTCTTT. Translation gives CASSLERTHRRQGGEAFF.

V gene TRBV5-5 combines with J gene TRBJ2-1; D perhaps matches TRBD1 (6 bases). From germline, CDR1 is SGHKS and CDR2 YYEKEE (reference sequence). This CDR3 has 13 amino acids. V dropped 4 bases and J dropped 6 bases, with 11 bases sitting between them. CDR3 amino acids: CASSRTVPNEQFF. The CDR3 coding sequence is TGTGCCAGCAGCCGGACAGTACCCAATGAGCAGTTCTTC.

This chain joins TRBV14 and TRBJ1-1; D call uncertain. Germline V lookup: CDR1 SGHDN, CDR2 FVKESK. Between the trimmed V and J ends, which lost 3 bases and 0 bases, there was a span of 32 bases. This CDR3 region has 22 residues. This CDR3 reads CASSHVGSTRTPWRWVNTEAFF. The CDR3 DNA sequence: TGTGCCAGCAGCCATGTTGGCTCAACTAGGACTCCCTGGAGGTGGGTGAACACTGAAGCTTTCTTT.

This clone was observed a single time. CDR3 nucleotides: TGTGCCAGCAGTGACTCATGGCGGGAGTCCCATGAGCAGTTCTTC. This gives the protein CASSDSWRESHEQFF. J is TRBJ2-1 and V is TRBV6-4; 7 bases map to TRBD2. V trimming: 0 bases; J trimming: 8 bases; junction bases outside the gene matches: 7. Germline values: CDR1 MRHNA, CDR2 SNTAGT. The CDR3 runs 15 residues.

V is TRBV13 and J is TRBJ2-7, with TRBD2 matching over 9 bases. The junction had 18 bases not matched to a gene; V was cut back by 3 bases and J by 0 bases. This CDR3 spans 20 amino acids. Germline lookup yields CDR1 PRHDT and CDR2 FYEKMQ (reference sequence). The chain's CDR3 is CASSFKFGEIAGEISYEQYF. CDR3 DNA sequence: TGTGCCAGCAGCTTTAAGTTTGGGGAAATAGCGGGAGAAATCTCCTACGAGCAGTACTTC.

J is TRBJ1-4 and V is TRBV10-1; D is unresolved. CDR3 length: 14 residues. The V gene's germline CDR1 is WNHNN and CDR2 SYGVQD (reference sequence). V was shortened by 0 bases and J by 8 bases, with 10 bases between the two germline ends. CDR3: CASSESAANEKLFF. CDR3 bases: TGCGCCAGCAGTGAGTCGGCGGCGAACGAAAAACTGTTTTTT.

The chain has TRBV28 and TRBJ2-2; 8 positions match TRBD2. CDR3 length equals 23 residues. V lost 2 bases and J lost 1; bases outside the gene matches: 24. CDR1 is MDHEN, CDR2 SYDVKM, per germline. CDR3 DNA: TGTGCCAGCAGTTTACCCCCACCCGGGGGGCGGGAGGCCCCCCCAAAGAACACCGGGGAGCTGTTTTTT. Protein: CASSLPPPGGREAPPKNTGELFF.

Details on this clone: The sample contains more than one DNA sequence encoding this CDR3. The V call is TRBV2, the J call TRBJ1-1, with D uncertain. Trimming took 6 bases from V and 1 from J, leaving 3 bases between them. The germline V gene encodes CDR1 SNHLY and CDR2 FYNNEI. There are 11 residues in the CDR3. DNA for the CDR3: TGTGCCAGCAGCCAGAACACTGAAGCTTTCTTT. Translation gives CASSQNTEAFF. Using reference TRBV2 and TRBJ1-1 for the parts outside the CDR3, the full variable domain is EPEVTQTPSHQVTQMGQEVILRCVPISNHLYFYWYRQILGQKVEFLVSFYNNEISEKSEIFDDQFSVERPDGSNFTLKIRSTKLEDSAMYFCASSQNTEAFFGQGTRLTVV.